This TCR beta chain emerged from a study of blood T cell repertoires in COVID-19 (dated by TCRdb to the early 2020s). About the study as a whole: Samples covering the acute and convalescent phases of COVID-19 were provided by collaborators in the United States, Italy and Spain. The material from the prospective study consisted of cDNA or gDNA derived from T cells, B-cell-depleted T cells, or PBMCs. The dataset comprised deeply sampled blood TCRbeta repertoires from subjects exposed to, actively infected with, or recovered from COVID-19. The repertoires were released in a freely available public database intended as a resource for research on the immune response to SARS-CoV-2. Samples were obtained from the ongoing ImmuneRACE study (first 160 participants) and from about 1,300 subjects provided by 6 global collaborators. The sample metadata nearly always contained a de-identified subject ID, COVID-19 status, age in years and sex. Where available, HLA class I and class II types were obtained from metadata supplied by the sample provider rather than from assay-based typing. The paper's findings and limits, for the study overall: Clinical and demographic metadata were provided uncurated, with the amount varying by source and participant.

Reading the germline V gene (reference sequence) gives CDR1 LNHDA and CDR2 SQIVND. V trim: 5 bases; J trim: 8 bases; unmatched bases: 5. The CDR3, from cysteine to phenylalanine, totals 12 residues. CDR3 DNA only is kept here, 36 bases in frame from base 1. A remark on this clone: Its antigen is still unknown. Per-base qualities were not stored, and no clone one base away is much larger.

The immunoSEQ Assay, a bias-controlled multiplex PCR, was used to amplify TCRbeta CDR3 regions from genomic DNA. Turning to the authors' computational methods: The number of nucleated cells in each sample was estimated from the amplification of reference gene primers within the assay. To quantify the absolute abundance of each unique TCRbeta CDR3 rearrangement, sequence reads were collapsed and filtered. For each sample, productive Simpson clonality was calculated as the square root of Simpson's diversity index over productive rearrangements. TCRdb's version of the immuneACCESS table is confined to in-frame rearrangements and falls short of the full clone set. An unresolved V gene accounts for under half of the shortfall where checked; the remainder is of unknown origin. Clone size and the V and J calls come from that table; the DNA yielded D and trimming. For this sample there are approximately 150,000 clones; around 85% appear just once. The top ten clones comprise about 5.3% of the sample.

Participants in the prospective study were aged about 18 to 89 years, lived in under 30 United States geographic areas, and enrolled through a virtual design. Cohort assignment in the prospective study relied on participant-reported clinical history from a screening survey and a study questionnaire. In the prospective study, whole blood, serum and a nasopharyngeal or oropharyngeal swab were collected from each participant by mobile phlebotomists. Additional blood draws and questionnaires over an approximately two-month period could optionally be provided by prospective study participants. Blood samples from the prospective study were shipped frozen or at room temperature prior to DNA extraction.

Sequenced material: PBMCs or T cells enriched from blood (not recorded which). The sequence derives from a woman in her forties with acute COVID-19. The rearrangement joined TRBV19 to TRBJ1-1, and TRBD1 matches 7 of the central bases. For the CDR3, the sequence is CASSETGLEAFF. The DNA sequence is TGTGCCAGTAGTGAGACAGGGCTCGAAGCTTTCTTT.